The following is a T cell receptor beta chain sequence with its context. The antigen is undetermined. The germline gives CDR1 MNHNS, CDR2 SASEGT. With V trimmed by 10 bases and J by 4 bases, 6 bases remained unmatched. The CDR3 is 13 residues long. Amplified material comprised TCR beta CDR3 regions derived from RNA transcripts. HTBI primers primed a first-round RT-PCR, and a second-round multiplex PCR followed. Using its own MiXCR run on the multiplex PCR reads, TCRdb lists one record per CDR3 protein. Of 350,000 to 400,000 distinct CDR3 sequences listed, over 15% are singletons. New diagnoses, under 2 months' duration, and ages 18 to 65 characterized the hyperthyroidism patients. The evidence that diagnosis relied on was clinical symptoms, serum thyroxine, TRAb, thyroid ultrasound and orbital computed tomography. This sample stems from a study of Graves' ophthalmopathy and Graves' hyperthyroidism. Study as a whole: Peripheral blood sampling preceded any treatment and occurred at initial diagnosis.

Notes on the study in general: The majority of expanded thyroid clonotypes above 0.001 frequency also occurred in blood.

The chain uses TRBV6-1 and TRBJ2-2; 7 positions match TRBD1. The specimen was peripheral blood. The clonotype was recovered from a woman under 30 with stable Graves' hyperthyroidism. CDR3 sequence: CAIRGTLTGELFF. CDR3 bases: TGTGCCATCAGGGGGACCCTCACCGGGGAGCTGTTTTTT.